What follows are 21 T cell receptor beta chains derived from one specimen sequenced in a study of T cells after yellow fever vaccination. TCRdb processed the 5' RACE reads anew with MiXCR; each CDR3 protein has one entry. The sample shows around 310,000 distinct CDR3 sequences, more than 8.5% of them seen only once. The material sequenced was PBMCs, taken on the day of the first yellow fever vaccination. These receptors came from a man aged 18-30 years who received the YFV17D yellow fever vaccine.

The CDR3, as DNA: TGTGCCTGGAGTGTACGAGGGGGCGTGGAGACCCAGTACTTC. It encodes CAWSVRGGVETQYF. The V gene is TRBV30, the J gene TRBJ2-5; 7 bases are a match to TRBD1. V was pared by 0 bases and J by 5 bases, with 6 bases of the junction left unmatched. The germline V gene has CDR1 GTSNPN and CDR2 SVGIG (reference sequence). CDR3 length equals 14 residues.

The V call is TRBV20-1, the J call TRBJ2-3; TRBD2 matches 10 bases. The CDR3 contains 16 residues. The V gene's germline CDR1 is DFQATT and CDR2 SNEGSKA (reference sequence). The trim removed 0 bases at V and 2 bases at J, leaving 5 bases unmatched. CDR3 bases: TGCAGTGCTAGAGATGAACTAGCGGGGTTCACAGATACGCAGTATTTT. This codes for CSARDELAGFTDTQYF.

This clonotype came up a few times. The gene calls are TRBV12-3 or TRBV12-4 and TRBJ2-3; 7 bases fit TRBD1. J gave up 2 bases and V 6 bases, and 5 bases lay outside the gene matches. The CDR3 length is 14 residues. The CDR3 is CASSKDRPTDTQYF. DNA of the CDR3: TGTGCCAGCAGCAAGGACAGGCCCACAGATACGCAGTATTTT.

This clonotype was recorded a few times. The genes are TRBV25-1 and TRBJ2-3, with 9 bases lining up with TRBD2. Germline assignment: CDR1 MGHDK and CDR2 SYGVNS. The CDR3 runs 15 residues. Trimming took 3 bases from V and 4 from J; bases not matched to a gene: 5. Written as DNA, the CDR3 is TGTGCCAGCAGTGAGATTAGCGGGGGCGCAGATACGCAGTATTTT. This codes for CASSEISGGADTQYF. The complete variable domain, with remaining parts taken from reference TRBV25-1 and TRBJ2-3, reads EADIYQTPRYLVIGTGKKITLECSQTMGHDKMYWYQQDPGMELHLIHYSYGVNSTEKGDLSSESTVSRIRTEHFPLTLESARPSHTSQYLCASSEISGGADTQYFGPGTRLTVL.

This clonotype was found a few times. The chain has TRBV6-2 or TRBV6-3 and TRBJ1-2; 7 bases match TRBD1. The length of the CDR3 is 15 residues. With 6 bases clipped from V and 5 bases from J, the junction kept 12 bases outside the gene matches. From germline, CDR1 is MNHEY and CDR2 SVGEGT. CDR3 DNA sequence: TGTGCCAGCAGACTCGGACAGGCACCACTGTATGGCTACACCTTC. Translation: CASRLGQAPLYGYTF.

The chain combines TRBV12-3 or TRBV12-4 with TRBJ2-5, with D unresolved. V gave up 6 bases and J gave up 7 bases, with 9 bases separating them. CDR3 size: 11 residues. CDR3 protein: CASRVIGTQYF. The CDR3 DNA reads as TGTGCCAGCAGGGTCATAGGGACCCAGTACTTC.

J is TRBJ2-6 and V is TRBV5-1, with D unresolved. Trimming left V 6 bases short and J 0 bases short, with 7 bases between. The CDR3 sequence is 14 residues long. Germline assignment: CDR1 SGHRS and CDR2 YFSETQ. The CDR3 DNA reads as TGCGCCAGCAAGAAGGACTCTGGGGCCAACGTCCTGACTTTC. Translating gives CASKKDSGANVLTF.

This clonotype was seen more than once but under ten times. The chain joins TRBV20-1 to TRBJ1-1; no clear D gene. Trimming pared 6 bases from V and 0 bases from J, leaving 11 bases between. Germline V gene data show CDR1 as DFQATT and CDR2 as SNEGSKA (reference sequence). The CDR3 runs 13 residues. CDR3 in amino acids: CSATWTVNTEAFF. Here the CDR3 DNA reads TGCAGTGCAACCTGGACGGTGAACACTGAAGCTTTCTTT.

In the case of this clonotype: This CDR3 fails to terminate in the conserved phenylalanine or tryptophan, so it likely reflects a read error. V usage is TRBV7-6 and J usage is TRBJ2-5; 11 bases line up with TRBD2. There are 18 residues in the CDR3. In germline, CDR1 is SGHVS, CDR2 FNYEAQ. V was clipped by 1 base and J by 4 bases; unmatched bases: 11. CDR3 DNA sequence: TGTGCCAGCAGCTTAGAAGTAGCGGGGGGGCCAATTGGAGAGACCCAGTACTTA. Its translation is CASSLEVAGGPIGETQYL.

This rearrangement joins TRBV7-9 to TRBJ2-7; D could derive from TRBD1 or TRBD2 (6 bases each). CDR1 is SEHNR, CDR2 FQNEAQ, per germline (reference sequence). The CDR3 extends over 13 amino acids. V gave up 8 bases and J gave up 1 base, with 12 bases separating them. CDR3 protein: CASRRGESYEQYF. DNA of the CDR3: TGTGCCAGCCGGAGGGGGGAATCCTACGAGCAGTACTTC.

This clonotype was detected a few times. The CDR3 bases are TGTGCCAGCAGCACCACAGGGCTCAATCAGCCCCAGCATTTT. Amino acid sequence: CASSTTGLNQPQHF. The rearrangement links TRBV5-5 to TRBJ1-5, with D maybe TRBD1 (6 bases). CDR3 length: 14 amino acids. The germline V gene has CDR1 SGHKS and CDR2 YYEKEE (reference sequence). V lost 4 bases and J lost 3, with 11 bases in between.

This clonotype came up a few times. This sequence joins TRBV6-1 and TRBJ1-2; D uncertain. Germline V lookup: CDR1 MNHNS, CDR2 SASEGT. The CDR3 has 13 residues. Trimming stripped 2 bases from V and 8 bases from J, with 12 bases between. The CDR3 loop reads CASSENWSRGYTF. The CDR3 nucleotides are TGTGCCAGCAGTGAAAATTGGTCCCGAGGCTACACCTTC.

Many counts were recorded for this clonotype. This chain links TRBV5-1 with TRBJ2-3; D may be TRBD2 (7 bases). This CDR3 has 14 residues. V lost 9 bases and J lost 6, with 20 bases in between. Looked up from germline, CDR1 is SGHRS and CDR2 is YFSETQ. CDR3 sequence (DNA): TGCGCCACCTCGGCGGGGGCTGCCGGTGATACGCAGTATTTT. It is translated as CATSAGAAGDTQYF.

This clonotype appeared a few times. The chain recombines TRBV5-4 with TRBJ2-3; 10 positions match TRBD2. Germline CDR1 SGHNT, CDR2 YYREEE (reference sequence). Trimming cost V 3 bases and J 0 bases; bases outside gene matches: 10. The CDR3 runs to 18 residues. The CDR3 reads CASSSREAGGPSTDTQYF. CDR3 coding DNA: TGTGCCAGCAGCTCCCGGGAAGCGGGGGGGCCTAGCACAGATACGCAGTATTTT. Full variable domain (outside the CDR3, taken from reference TRBV5-4 and TRBJ2-3): ETGVTQSPTHLIKTRGQQVTLRCSSQSGHNTVSWYQQALGQGPQFIFQYYREEENGRGNFPPRFSGLQFPNYSSELNVNALELDDSALYLCASSSREAGGPSTDTQYFGPGTRLTVL.

The V gene is TRBV7-3, the J gene TRBJ1-1; D uncertain. The germline V and J ends were trimmed by 4 bases and 0 bases, with 9 bases remaining between them. The CDR3 length is 14 residues. Germline loops: CDR1 SGHTA, CDR2 FQGTGA. The CDR3: CASSSGGMNTEAFF. The CDR3 DNA follows: TGTGCCAGCAGCTCCGGTGGTATGAACACTGAAGCTTTCTTT. Looking up the rest from reference TRBV7-3 and TRBJ1-1 gives the full variable domain: GAGVSQTPSNKVTEKGKYVELRCDPISGHTALYWYRQSLGQGPEFLIYFQGTGAADDSGLPNDRFFAVRPEGSVSTLKIQRTERGDSAVYLCASSSGGMNTEAFFGQGTRLTVV.

The chain employs TRBV20-1 and TRBJ1-2, with D tentatively TRBD1 (6 bases). This CDR3 is 14 amino acids long. CDR1 is DFQATT and CDR2 is SNEGSKA in the germline V gene (reference sequence). V gave up 6 bases and J gave up 7 bases, with 21 bases separating them. In nucleotides, the CDR3 is TGCAGTGCGCAGCCTTTAACAGGGCAGGTTGGCTACACCTTC. This translates into CSAQPLTGQVGYTF.

The J gene is TRBJ2-7, the V gene TRBV4-2, with TRBD2 identical over 8 bases. This CDR3 contains 16 residues. The junction had 4 bases not matched to a gene; V was cut back by 0 bases and J by 0 bases. The germline gives CDR1 LGHNA, CDR2 YNFKEQ. The CDR3 bases are TGTGCCAGCAGCCAAGAGGGCAGCGGGGGCTCCTACGAGCAGTACTTC. Amino acids: CASSQEGSGGSYEQYF.

The chain combines TRBV19 with TRBJ2-7, with D unresolved. Germline values: CDR1 LNHDA, CDR2 SQIVND (reference sequence). Trimming shortened V by 3 bases and J by 6 bases, and 21 bases separated the two germline ends. There are 16 residues in the CDR3. The CDR3 sequence: CASSIAEKTLPREQYF. Written as DNA, the CDR3 is TGTGCCAGTAGTATCGCGGAGAAGACCCTCCCTCGCGAGCAGTACTTC.

Only a few counts were recorded for this clonotype. For the CDR3, the DNA is TGTGCCAGCAGACCGACGGCTGGACTTCTTAATTCACCCCTCCACTTT. Translated, it gives CASRPTAGLLNSPLHF. The rearrangement links TRBV5-5 to TRBJ1-6; D unresolved. Germline V gives CDR1 SGHKS, CDR2 YYEKEE (reference sequence). V gave up 5 bases and J gave up 6 bases, with 18 bases separating them. The CDR3 has 16 residues.

This clonotype was observed a few times. V and J are TRBV4-1 and TRBJ2-1; 12 positions agree with TRBD2. Germline V gene data show CDR1 as MGHRA and CDR2 as YSYEKL. The CDR3 length is 15 residues. After removal of 1 base from V and 9 bases from J, the junction contained 4 bases not matched to a gene. This CDR3 is CASSQASGGASEQFF. In DNA, the CDR3 is TGCGCCAGCAGCCAAGCTAGCGGGGGGGCCAGTGAGCAGTTCTTC.

The chain combines TRBV10-3 with TRBJ1-2, with D hard to call. The CDR3 is 13 amino acids. V lost 6 bases and J lost 0, with 8 bases in between. Germline V lookup: CDR1 ENHRY, CDR2 SYGVKD. In nucleotides, the CDR3 is TGTGCCATCAGCCGTGTTACTAACTATGGCTACACCTTC. Encoded protein: CAISRVTNYGYTF.